This TCR beta chain comes out of a study of T cells in Graves' hyperthyroidism and ophthalmopathy. As to this clonotype: The germline gene is not matched at one end of the junction; a read error may be the cause.

The CDR3 contains 14 residues. CDR1 is SQVTM and CDR2 is ANQGSEA in the germline V gene. RNA transcripts yielded amplified TCR beta CDR3 regions. An initial round of RT-PCR targeting the TCR CDR3 relied on the HTBI primer set. TCRdb analysed the multiplex PCR reads with MiXCR anew, one entry per CDR3 protein. The sample has around 450,000 distinct CDR3 sequences, 12% to 15% seen once. Absence of ophthalmopathy progression within 18 months defined stable Graves' hyperthyroidism. Clinical symptoms, serum thyroxine and TRAb, thyroid ultrasound and orbital computed tomography together formed the diagnostic basis.

The genes are TRBV29-1 and TRBJ2-1, with 10 bases that match TRBD2. Material: blood. The receptor was derived from a woman aged 18 to 35 with Graves' hyperthyroidism. The CDR3 bases are TGCAGCGTGGAAGGACTAGCGGTATACAATGAGCAGTTCTTC. The encoded protein is CSVEGLAVYNEQFF.